This record looks at one TCR beta chain sequence and its context. V was trimmed by 0 bases and J by 1 base, leaving 10 bases between them. The CDR3 has 15 amino acids. Treg sorting used a CD4+CD25+CD127-/low gate. After constant-region reverse-primer amplification, full-length variable regions underwent semi-nested PCR with Nested Universal Primer A. Each CDR3 protein is one row after TCRdb ran MiXCR on the 5' RACE reads. Of about 42,000 distinct CDR3 sequences in the sample, less than 25% were seen once. The TCR was taken from a female donor with breast cancer. The sample was Tregs sorted from blood. The chain is built from TRBV12-3 or TRBV12-4 and TRBJ2-7, with D possibly being TRBD2 (6 bases). In DNA, the CDR3 is TGTGCCAGCAGTTTAGCGCGCGGGATTTCCTACGAGCAGTACTTC. This gives the protein CASSLARGISYEQYF.